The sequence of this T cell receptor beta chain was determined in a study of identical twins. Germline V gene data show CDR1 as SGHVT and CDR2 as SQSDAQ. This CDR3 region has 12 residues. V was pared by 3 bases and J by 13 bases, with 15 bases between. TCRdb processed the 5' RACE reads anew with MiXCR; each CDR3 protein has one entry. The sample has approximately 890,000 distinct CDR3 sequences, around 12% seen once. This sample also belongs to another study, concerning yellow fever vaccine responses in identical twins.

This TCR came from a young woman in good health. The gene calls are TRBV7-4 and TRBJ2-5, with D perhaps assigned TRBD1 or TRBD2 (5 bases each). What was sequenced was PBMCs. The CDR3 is CASSLGRSIGYF. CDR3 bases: TGTGCCAGCAGCTTGGGACGATCTATAGGGTACTTC.